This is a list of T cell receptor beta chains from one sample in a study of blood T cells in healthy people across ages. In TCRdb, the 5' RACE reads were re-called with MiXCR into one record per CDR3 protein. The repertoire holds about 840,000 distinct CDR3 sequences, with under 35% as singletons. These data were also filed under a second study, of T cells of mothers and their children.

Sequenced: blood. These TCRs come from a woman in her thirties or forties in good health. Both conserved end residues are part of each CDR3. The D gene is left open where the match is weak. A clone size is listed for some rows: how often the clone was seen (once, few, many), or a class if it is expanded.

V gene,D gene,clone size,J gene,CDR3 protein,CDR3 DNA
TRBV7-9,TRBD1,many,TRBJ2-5,CASSWDRETQYF,TGTGCCAGCAGCTGGGACAGAGAGACCCAGTACTTC
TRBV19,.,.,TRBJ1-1,CASRVGTGNTEAFF,TGTGCCAGTAGGGTGGGGACGGGGAACACTGAAGCTTTCTTT
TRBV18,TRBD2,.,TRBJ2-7,CASSPDSPREYEQYF,TGTGCCAGCTCGCCTGACAGTCCGCGGGAGTACGAGCAGTACTTC
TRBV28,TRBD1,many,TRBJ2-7,CASSLRTGIFYEQYF,TGTGCCAGCAGTTTAAGGACAGGGATATTCTACGAGCAGTACTTC
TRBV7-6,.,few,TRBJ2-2,CASSPHPTSQNTGELFF,TGTGCCAGCAGCCCCCACCCGACAAGTCAGAACACCGGGGAGCTGTTTTTT
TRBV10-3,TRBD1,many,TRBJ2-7,CAISEKDRVYEQYF,TGTGCCATCAGTGAGAAGGACAGGGTTTACGAGCAGTACTTC
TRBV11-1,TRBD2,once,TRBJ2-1,CASSFASRAGGADEQFF,TGTGCCAGCAGCTTCGCCTCTCGGGCGGGGGGGGCCGATGAGCAGTTCTTC
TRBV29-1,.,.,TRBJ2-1,CSVESSPKPGPYNEQFF,TGCAGCGTTGAATCGTCCCCCAAGCCCGGGCCCTACAATGAGCAGTTCTTC
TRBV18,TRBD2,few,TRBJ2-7,CASSPRGLLAGGRQYF,TGTGCCAGCTCACCACGGGGGTTGCTAGCGGGGGGCCGACAGTACTTC
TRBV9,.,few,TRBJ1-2,CASSPGPPRVGYTF,TGTGCCAGCAGCCCGGGACCGCCGCGCGTGGGCTACACCTTC
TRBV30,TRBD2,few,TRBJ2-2,CAWSGLAGVGELFF,TGTGCCTGGAGTGGTCTAGCGGGGGTCGGGGAGCTGTTTTTT
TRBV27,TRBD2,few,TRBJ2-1,CASSLSLAGLANEQFF,TGTGCCAGCAGTCTCTCACTAGCGGGTCTGGCAAATGAGCAGTTCTTC
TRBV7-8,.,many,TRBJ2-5,CASSTPGAQETQYF,TGTGCCAGCAGCACCCCAGGCGCCCAAGAGACCCAGTACTTC
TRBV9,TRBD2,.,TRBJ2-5,CASSVEGRGPPQETQYF,TGTGCCAGCAGCGTAGAGGGGAGGGGACCACCTCAAGAGACCCAGTACTTC
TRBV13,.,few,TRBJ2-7,CASSRPPYEQYF,TGTGCCAGCAGCCGTCCTCCCTACGAGCAGTACTTC
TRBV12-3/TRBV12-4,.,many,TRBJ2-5,CASSFIQETQYF,TGTGCCAGCAGTTTTATCCAAGAGACCCAGTACTTC
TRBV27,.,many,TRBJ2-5,CASSPYTAGETQYF,TGTGCCAGCAGCCCTTACACGGCCGGAGAGACCCAGTACTTC
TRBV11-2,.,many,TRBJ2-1,CASSSTWGEQGQFF,TGTGCCAGCAGCTCCACTTGGGGGGAGCAGGGGCAGTTCTTC
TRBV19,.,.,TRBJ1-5,CASSSWAPANQPQHF,TGTGCCAGTAGTTCCTGGGCCCCAGCCAATCAGCCCCAGCATTTT
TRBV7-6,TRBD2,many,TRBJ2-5,CASSTDPGTRETQYF,TGTGCCAGCAGCACGGATCCCGGGACTAGGGAGACCCAGTACTTC
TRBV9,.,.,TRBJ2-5,CASSAEGLPQETQYF,TGTGCCAGCAGCGCAGAAGGATTACCCCAAGAGACCCAGTACTTC
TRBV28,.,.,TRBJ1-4,CASSLDIGRLNEKLFF,TGTGCCAGCAGTTTAGATATCGGGCGGCTCAATGAAAAACTGTTTTTT
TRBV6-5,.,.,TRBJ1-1,CASTQGLRTEAFF,TGTGCCAGCACCCAGGGACTTCGAACTGAAGCTTTCTTT
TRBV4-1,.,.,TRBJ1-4,CASSPGSEQEKLFF,TGCGCCAGCAGCCCCGGATCGGAGCAAGAAAAACTGTTTTTT
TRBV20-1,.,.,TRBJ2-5,CSARGGSSETQYF,TGCAGTGCTAGAGGGGGCTCATCGGAGACCCAGTACTTC
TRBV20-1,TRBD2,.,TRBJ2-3,CSARWTWTSRKSTDTQYF,TGCAGTGCCCGCTGGACTTGGACTAGCCGCAAAAGCACAGATACGCAGTATTTT
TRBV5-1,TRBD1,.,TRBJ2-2,CASSFGTGVTGELFF,TGCGCCAGCAGCTTCGGGACAGGGGTCACCGGGGAGCTGTTTTTT
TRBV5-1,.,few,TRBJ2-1,CASSFLSGPAYNEQFF,TGCGCCAGCAGCTTCCTCTCGGGGCCAGCCTACAATGAGCAGTTCTTC
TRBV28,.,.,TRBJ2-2,CASRRGRVTGELFF,TGTGCCAGCAGGAGGGGCAGGGTTACCGGGGAGCTGTTTTTT
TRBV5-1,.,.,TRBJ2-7,CASSLRGTHEQYF,TGCGCCAGCAGCTTGCGGGGGACCCACGAGCAGTACTTC
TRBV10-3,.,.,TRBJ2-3,CAISEATGTDTQYF,TGTGCCATCAGTGAGGCTACTGGCACAGATACGCAGTATTTT
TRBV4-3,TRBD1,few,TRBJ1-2,CASSQAGQVAGDGYTF,TGCGCCAGCAGCCAAGCGGGACAGGTCGCCGGGGATGGCTACACCTTC
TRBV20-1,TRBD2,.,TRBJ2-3,CSASGLGGRTDTQYF,TGCAGCGCTAGCGGACTAGGAGGGCGCACAGATACGCAGTATTTT
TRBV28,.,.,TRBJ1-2,CASSVEGQGHTF,TGTGCCAGCAGCGTTGAGGGGCAGGGCCACACCTTC
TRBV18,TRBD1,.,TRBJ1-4,CASSPRGQAGGNEKLFF,TGTGCCAGCTCACCACGGGGACAGGCCGGCGGTAATGAAAAACTGTTTTTT
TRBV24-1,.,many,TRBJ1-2,CATSDTGTAAYGYTF,TGTGCCACCTCGGACACCGGTACTGCGGCCTATGGCTACACCTTC
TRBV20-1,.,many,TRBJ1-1,CSGIGAAEDVTAFF,TGCAGTGGGATAGGGGCAGCCGAAGATGTTACAGCTTTCTTT
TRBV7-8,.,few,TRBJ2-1,CASSLYRSERSNEQFF,TGTGCCAGCAGCTTATACAGGTCCGAGAGAAGCAATGAGCAGTTCTTC
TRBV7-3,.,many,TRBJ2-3,CASSSPGDTQYF,TGTGCCAGCAGTTCCCCCGGAGATACGCAGTATTTT
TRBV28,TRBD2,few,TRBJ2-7,CASRSSSGDSYEQYF,TGTGCCAGCAGGTCTTCTAGCGGGGACTCCTACGAGCAGTACTTC
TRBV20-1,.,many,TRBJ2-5,CSARDNGEYQETQYF,TGCAGTGCTAGAGATAATGGAGAGTACCAAGAGACCCAGTACTTC
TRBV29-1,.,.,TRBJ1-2,CSVATDRNYGYTF,TGCAGCGTTGCAACTGACAGAAACTATGGCTACACCTTC
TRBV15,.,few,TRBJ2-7,CATSRAQNYEQYF,TGTGCCACCAGCAGAGCTCAAAACTACGAGCAGTACTTC
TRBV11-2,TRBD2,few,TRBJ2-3,CASSATSGGAVDTQYF,TGTGCCAGCAGCGCCACTAGCGGGGGGGCCGTGGATACGCAGTATTTT
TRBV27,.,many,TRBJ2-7,CASADTNSYEQYF,TGTGCCAGCGCCGACACCAACTCCTACGAGCAGTACTTC
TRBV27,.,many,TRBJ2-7,CASSWGYSYEQYF,TGTGCCAGCAGTTGGGGGTACTCCTACGAGCAGTACTTC